The 30 T cell receptor beta chains listed next were all sequenced from one sample in a study of blood T cell repertoires in COVID-19. Using immunoSEQ multiplex PCR, the repertoire was profiled, and TCRdb retains in-frame clones only, with some absent. This table holds fewer than 350,000 clones, more than 75% found once. Sequenced: PBMCs or T cells enriched from blood (not recorded which). These receptors were collected from a woman between 55 and 75 years old in a cohort exposed to, infected with or recovered from COVID-19 (not recorded which).

J is TRBJ1-1 and V is TRBV29-1; 8 nucleotides agree with TRBD1. Trimming cost V 0 bases and J 7 bases; bases outside gene matches: 7. CDR1 SQVTM and CDR2 ANQGSEA come from the germline V gene. The CDR3 consists of 14 residues. CDR3 amino acids: CSVEDWAGGNEAFF. In DNA, the CDR3 is TGCAGCGTTGAAGATTGGGCAGGGGGCAATGAAGCTTTCTTT.

The J gene is TRBJ1-6, the V gene TRBV11-2; 8 nucleotides align to TRBD1. This CDR3 has 16 amino acids. Losses at the gene ends were 5 bases for V and 7 bases for J; bases not matched to a gene: 10. Germline-derived CDR1 and CDR2 are SGHAT and FQNNGV. The CDR3 DNA sequence: TGTGCCAGCAGCCCGGGGACAGGTTCGGGGAATTCACCCCTCCACTTT. As protein: CASSPGTGSGNSPLHF.

The genes are TRBV4-3 and TRBJ2-1, with 12 bases that match TRBD2. The germline CDR1 and CDR2 sequences are LGHNA and YSLEER. This CDR3 has 17 residues. The V segment lost 0 bases and the J segment 9 bases; nucleotides outside the gene matches: 9. The CDR3 loop is CASSQDRASGRAGEQFF. The CDR3 coding sequence is TGCGCCAGCAGCCAAGATCGGGCTAGCGGGAGGGCTGGTGAGCAGTTCTTC.

The CDR3 region is CSVVLGASTGELFF. Written as DNA, the CDR3 is TGCAGCGTTGTGTTGGGGGCAAGCACCGGGGAGCTGTTTTTT. This chain joins TRBV29-1 and TRBJ2-2, with D possibly being TRBD1 (6 bases). V was shortened by 4 bases and J by 4 bases, with 13 bases between the two germline ends. CDR1 and CDR2 (germline): SQVTM, ANQGSEA. There are 14 residues in the CDR3.

The gene calls are TRBV5-1 and TRBJ2-2; 11 bases fit TRBD2. Per the germline V gene, CDR1 is SGHRS and CDR2 is YFSETQ. The CDR3 sequence is 14 residues long. V was pared by 1 base and J by 7 bases, with 0 bases of the junction left unmatched. The CDR3 sequence is CASSLTSGSGELFF. CDR3 DNA: TGCGCCAGCAGCTTGACTAGCGGGAGCGGGGAGCTGTTTTTT.

This clone was counted a few times. CDR3 sequence: CASSLARQETQYF. CDR3 nucleotides: TGCGCCAGCAGCTTGGCCCGGCAAGAGACCCAGTACTTC. The chain employs TRBV5-1 and TRBJ2-5; D gene unclear. The germline V and J ends were trimmed by 0 bases and 2 bases, with 5 bases remaining between them. The CDR3 is 13 amino acids. CDR1 is SGHRS, CDR2 YFSETQ, per germline.

This chain links TRBV11-1 with TRBJ2-7, with 8 bases fitting TRBD1. V lost 1 base to trimming and J lost 6 bases; unmatched junction nucleotides: 8. The CDR3 sequence is 15 residues long. Germline CDR1 SGHAT, CDR2 FQDESV (reference sequence). The CDR3 is CASSLVVGTGGEQYF. The CDR3, as DNA: TGTGCCAGCAGCTTAGTAGTGGGCACAGGGGGCGAGCAGTACTTC.

This chain connects TRBV5-4 to TRBJ2-4; TRBD2 matches 11 bases. CDR3 length equals 16 residues. Germline trimming cut 0 bases from V and 5 bases from J; bases unmatched to any gene: 4. Germline CDR1 and CDR2: SGHNT and YYREEE (reference sequence). CDR3 DNA: TGTGCCAGCAGCTTGGTTCTAGCGGGGGGCCAAAACATTCAGTACTTC. This translates into CASSLVLAGGQNIQYF.

This chain joins TRBV24-1 and TRBJ2-5, with D perhaps matching TRBD1 (6 bases). Trimming took off 7 bases at V and 7 bases at J, with 9 bases between the two ends. Germline loops: CDR1 KGHDR, CDR2 SFDVKD. The CDR3 runs to 11 residues. The CDR3 region has the DNA TGTGCCACCAGCCAGACAGGGACCCAGTACTTC. This gives the protein CATSQTGTQYF.

As concerns this clone: The same CDR3 is also encoded by other DNA sequences in this sample. The chain carries TRBV19 and TRBJ1-1; D possibly corresponds to TRBD1 (5 bases). The CDR3 runs 13 residues. From germline, CDR1 is LNHDA and CDR2 SQIVND (reference sequence). V was shortened by 2 bases and J by 1 base, with 5 bases between the two germline ends. The DNA for the CDR3 is TGTGCCAGTAGTATAAGGGGGAACACTGAAGCTTTCTTT. Protein product: CASSIRGNTEAFF. The whole variable domain, filled in from reference TRBV19 and TRBJ1-1, reads DGGITQSPKYLFRKEGQNVTLSCEQNLNHDAMYWYRQDPGQGLRLIYYSQIVNDFQKGDIAEGYSVSREKKESFPLTVTSAQKNPTAFYLCASSIRGNTEAFFGQGTRLTVV.

The V and J genes are TRBV30 and TRBJ2-1; TRBD2 aligns across 7 bases. Germline CDR1 is GTSNPN and CDR2 is SVGIG (reference sequence). With V trimmed by 3 bases and J by 5 bases, 10 bases remained unmatched. CDR3 length: 15 amino acids. CDR3 DNA: TGTGCCTGGAGGGAAAGGACTAGGCGGAACAATGAGCAGTTCTTC. Its protein product is CAWRERTRRNNEQFF.

This chain links TRBV4-2 with TRBJ2-2, with TRBD1 matching 11 bases. Germline V CDR1 and CDR2: LGHNA, YNFKEQ. This CDR3 has 16 amino acids. The trim removed 1 base at V and 4 bases at J, leaving 2 bases unmatched. The CDR3: CASSQGTGGGTGELFF. In nucleotides, the CDR3 is TGTGCCAGCAGCCAAGGGACAGGGGGCGGCACCGGGGAGCTGTTTTTT.

The gene calls are TRBV16 and TRBJ2-5, with 9 bases that match TRBD1. The germline V gene has CDR1 KGHSY and CDR2 FQNENV. Trimming at V came to 6 bases and at J to 1 base, leaving 6 bases not matched to a gene. The CDR3 has 15 residues. The CDR3 is CASRRPGQGQETQYF. The DNA of the CDR3 is TGTGCCAGCAGACGACCGGGACAGGGCCAAGAGACCCAGTACTTC.

The chain carries TRBV7-8 and TRBJ2-1; D is unresolved. Between the trimmed V and J ends, which lost 2 bases and 4 bases, there was a span of 9 bases. Germline V gene sequence: CDR1 SGHVS, CDR2 FQNEAQ. CDR3 length: 14 amino acids. DNA for the CDR3: TGTGCCAGCAGCTTAAGAGAGACTTACAATGAGCAGTTCTTC. Translated, it gives CASSLRETYNEQFF.

V usage is TRBV3-1 (or the pseudogene TRBV3-2) and J usage is TRBJ2-7, with TRBD2 matching 8 bases. Germline V gives CDR1 LGHDT, CDR2 YNNKEL (reference sequence). The CDR3 is 14 residues long. Trimming at V came to 4 bases and at J to 0 bases, leaving 2 bases not matched to a gene. CDR3 protein: CASSLGTSSYEQYF. CDR3 DNA sequence: TGTGCCAGCAGCCTCGGGACTAGCTCCTACGAGCAGTACTTC.

This chain uses TRBV20-1 with TRBJ2-1; D is ambiguous. Germline CDR1 and CDR2: DFQATT and SNEGSKA (reference sequence). The V end lost 6 bases, the J end lost 7 bases, and 7 bases lay between the germline ends. This CDR3 region has 10 residues. The CDR3 nucleotides are TGCAGTGCGGCCGTGAATGAGCAGTTCTTC. Translated: CSAAVNEQFF.

In its sample, this clone was seen once. V and J are TRBV28 and TRBJ1-2; 10 nucleotides align to TRBD1. Losses at the gene ends were 7 bases for V and 6 bases for J; bases not matched to a gene: 2. The CDR3 runs 12 residues. From germline, CDR1 is MDHEN and CDR2 SYDVKM. CDR3 sequence reads: CASKDRGNGYTF. The CDR3 region has the DNA TGTGCCAGCAAGGACAGGGGGAATGGCTACACCTTC.

The rearrangement joins TRBV7-9 to TRBJ2-7; D is ambiguous. V lost 5 bases and J 0 bases, leaving 11 bases between the germline ends. Germline CDR1 reads SEHNR; CDR2 reads FQNEAQ (reference sequence). The CDR3 has 14 amino acids. CDR3 protein: CASSESGLSYEQYF. CDR3 in DNA: TGTGCCAGCAGCGAATCCGGTCTCTCCTACGAGCAGTACTTC.

V gene TRBV18 combines with J gene TRBJ2-1, with 7 bases lining up with TRBD1. The V gene end was trimmed by 6 bases and the J gene end by 4 bases; junction bases not matched to a gene: 9. Germline-derived CDR1 and CDR2 are KGHSH and LQKENI. CDR3 length equals 15 residues. The CDR3 spells CASSEDRWDYNEQFF. CDR3 DNA: TGTGCCAGCTCCGAGGACAGGTGGGATTACAATGAGCAGTTCTTC.

The genes are TRBV19 and TRBJ1-6; 7 positions match TRBD1. V was pared by 0 bases and J by 8 bases, with 13 bases of the junction left unmatched. The CDR3 is 18 residues long. From germline, CDR1 is LNHDA and CDR2 SQIVND (reference sequence). DNA for the CDR3: TGTGCCAGTAGTATAGATTCCCCCGGGACAGCTGGAGATTCACCCCTCCACTTT. Its protein is CASSIDSPGTAGDSPLHF.

This clone was counted once. The chain has TRBV2 and TRBJ1-1, with TRBD1 matching 9 bases. Germline CDR1 SNHLY, CDR2 FYNNEI. The J segment lost 0 bases and the V segment lost 6 bases, leaving 5 bases of the junction unmatched. The CDR3 totals 15 residues. The CDR3: CASRGTGIMNTEAFF. In DNA form, the CDR3 reads TGTGCCAGCAGAGGGACAGGGATCATGAACACTGAAGCTTTCTTT.

In this sample, this clone turned up once. Other DNA sequences in the sample encode the same CDR3. The chain joins TRBV3-1 (or the pseudogene TRBV3-2) to TRBJ2-7; D call uncertain. V dropped 1 base and J dropped 7 bases, with 5 bases sitting between them. The CDR3 is 11 amino acids. CDR1 is LGHDT and CDR2 is YNNKEL in the germline V gene (reference sequence). Here the CDR3 DNA reads TGTGCCAGCAGCCAAGCGAGGGAGCAGTACTTC. Amino acid sequence: CASSQAREQYF.

The chain combines TRBV11-2 with TRBJ1-3; D unresolved. Deletions cut 8 bases from V and 0 bases from J, with 8 bases between. The CDR3 is 13 residues long. The germline V gene encodes CDR1 SGHAT and CDR2 FQNNGV. This chain's CDR3 is CASQSFSGNTIYF. CDR3 in DNA: TGTGCCAGCCAGTCTTTCTCTGGAAACACCATATATTTT.

V usage is TRBV28 and J usage is TRBJ1-4; a possible D gene is TRBD1 (5 bases). Trimming removed 10 bases at V and 8 bases at J, with 20 bases between. Germline loops: CDR1 MDHEN, CDR2 SYDVKM. The CDR3 spans 14 residues. The CDR3 bases are TGTGCCACCACAACTGGGGGGTTAGGGGAAAAACTGTTTTTT. This sequence encodes CATTTGGLGEKLFF.

This rearrangement joins TRBV5-1 to TRBJ2-2, with 14 bases fitting TRBD2. The V segment lost 4 bases and the J segment 4 bases; nucleotides outside the gene matches: 9. This CDR3 comprises 18 residues. Germline-derived CDR1 and CDR2 are SGHRS and YFSETQ. The CDR3 region is CASSRSGTSGRGTGELFF. The CDR3 nucleotides are TGCGCCAGCAGCCGGAGCGGGACTAGCGGGAGAGGCACCGGGGAGCTGTTTTTT.

The chain couples TRBV7-2 to TRBJ1-5, with D unresolved. Per germline, CDR1 SGHTA and CDR2 FQGNSA. The CDR3 runs to 14 residues. The V gene lost 1 base and the J gene lost 7 bases, with 11 bases spanning the gap. The CDR3 region is CASSLDIATQPQHF. The CDR3 DNA reads TGTGCCAGCAGCTTAGATATAGCCACCCAGCCCCAGCATTTT.

The sample holds a few counts of this clone. Other DNA sequences in the same sample also yield this CDR3. V is TRBV4-1 and J is TRBJ2-7; 8 bases fit TRBD1. The J segment lost 3 bases and the V segment lost 4 bases, leaving 2 bases of the junction unmatched. Germline V gives CDR1 MGHRA, CDR2 YSYEKL. This CDR3 spans 13 amino acids. The CDR3 loop is CASSRDRGYEQYF. As DNA, the CDR3 is TGCGCCAGCAGCCGAGACAGGGGCTACGAGCAGTACTTC.

The J gene is TRBJ1-5, the V gene TRBV28; tentatively, D is TRBD1 (5 bases). Germline-derived CDR1 and CDR2 are MDHEN and SYDVKM. Trimming took 3 bases from V and 1 from J, leaving 13 bases between them. The CDR3 runs 16 residues. CDR3 residues: CASSFGGAGSNQPQHF. The CDR3 DNA follows: TGTGCCAGCAGTTTCGGAGGGGCCGGGAGCAATCAGCCCCAGCATTTT.

The rearrangement joins TRBV7-9 to TRBJ1-3; tentative D call: TRBD1 (6 bases). The V end lost 2 bases, the J end lost 0 bases, and 8 bases lay between the germline ends. Germline-derived CDR1 and CDR2 are SEHNR and FQNEAQ (reference sequence). This CDR3 has 15 amino acids. DNA for the CDR3: TGTGCCAGCAGCTTAACGACAGGCTCTGGAAACACCATATATTTT. Its protein is CASSLTTGSGNTIYF.

This chain uses TRBV23-1 with TRBJ1-5; TRBD1 matches at 11 bases. TRBV23-1 is classed as an ORF, of uncertain function. The CDR3 sequence is 15 residues long. Trimming cost V 8 bases and J 5 bases; bases outside gene matches: 8. Here the CDR3 DNA reads TGCGCCAGCGCCAAGGGACAGGGGGTTGATCAGCCCCAGCATTTT. This sequence encodes CASAKGQGVDQPQHF.